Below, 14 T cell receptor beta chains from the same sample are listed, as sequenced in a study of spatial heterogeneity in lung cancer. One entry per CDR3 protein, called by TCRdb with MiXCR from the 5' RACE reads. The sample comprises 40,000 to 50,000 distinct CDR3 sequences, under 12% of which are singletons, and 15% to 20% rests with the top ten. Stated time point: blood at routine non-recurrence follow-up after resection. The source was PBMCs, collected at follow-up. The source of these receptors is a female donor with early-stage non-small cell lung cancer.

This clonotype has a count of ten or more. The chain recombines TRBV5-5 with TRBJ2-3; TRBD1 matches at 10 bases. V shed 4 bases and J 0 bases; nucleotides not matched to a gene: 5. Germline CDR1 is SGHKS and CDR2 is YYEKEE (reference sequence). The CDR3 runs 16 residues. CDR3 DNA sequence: TGTGCCAGCAGCATCGGGACAGGGGACAGCACAGATACGCAGTATTTT. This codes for CASSIGTGDSTDTQYF.

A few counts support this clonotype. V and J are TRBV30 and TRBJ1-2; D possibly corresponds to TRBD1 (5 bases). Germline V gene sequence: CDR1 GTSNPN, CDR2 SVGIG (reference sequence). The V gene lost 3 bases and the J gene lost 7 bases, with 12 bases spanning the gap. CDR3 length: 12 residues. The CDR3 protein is CAWSNSGSGYTF. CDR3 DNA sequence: TGTGCCTGGAGCAACTCAGGGAGTGGCTACACCTTC.

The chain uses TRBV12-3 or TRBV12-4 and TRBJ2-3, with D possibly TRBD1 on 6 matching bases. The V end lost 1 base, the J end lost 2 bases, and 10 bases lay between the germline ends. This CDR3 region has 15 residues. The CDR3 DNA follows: TGTGCCAGCAGTTTAGGGACAGTAGACACAGATACGCAGTATTTT. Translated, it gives CASSLGTVDTDTQYF.

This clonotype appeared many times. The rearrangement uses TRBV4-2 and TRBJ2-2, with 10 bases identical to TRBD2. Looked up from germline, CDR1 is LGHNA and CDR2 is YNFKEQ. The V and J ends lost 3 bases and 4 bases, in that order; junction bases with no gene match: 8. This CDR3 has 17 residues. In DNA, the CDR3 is TGTGCCAGCAGCCAGGCCCTAGCGGGGGTCTCCACCGGGGAGCTGTTTTTT. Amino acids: CASSQALAGVSTGELFF.

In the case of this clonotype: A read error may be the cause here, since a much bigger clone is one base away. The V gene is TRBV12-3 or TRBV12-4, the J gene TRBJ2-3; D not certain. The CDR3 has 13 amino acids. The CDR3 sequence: CASSPLSTDPQYF. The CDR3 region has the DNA TGTGCCAGCAGTCCCCTTAGCACAGATCCGCAGTATTTT.

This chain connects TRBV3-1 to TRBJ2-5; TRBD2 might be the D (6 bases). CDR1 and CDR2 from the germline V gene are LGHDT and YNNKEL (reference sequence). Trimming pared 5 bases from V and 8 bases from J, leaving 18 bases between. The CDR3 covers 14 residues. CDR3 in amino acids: CASSLGLGKSTQYF. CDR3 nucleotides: TGTGCCAGCAGCTTGGGACTCGGAAAGAGCACCCAGTACTTC.

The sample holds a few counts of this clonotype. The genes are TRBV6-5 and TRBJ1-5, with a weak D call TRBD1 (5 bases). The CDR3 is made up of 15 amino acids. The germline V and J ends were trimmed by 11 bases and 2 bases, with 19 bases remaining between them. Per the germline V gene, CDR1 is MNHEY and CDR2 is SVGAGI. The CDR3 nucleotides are TGTGCCGTTGGGCCCCAGATAGGGGGCAATCAGCCCCAGCATTTT. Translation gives CAVGPQIGGNQPQHF.

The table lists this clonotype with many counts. For the CDR3, the DNA is TGTGCCAGTAGTATGGAACAGAATCAGGCCAACGTCCTGACTTTC. Translating gives CASSMEQNQANVLTF. The chain employs TRBV19 and TRBJ2-6; D remains ambiguous. This CDR3 region has 15 residues. Trimming removed 3 bases at V and 6 bases at J, with 12 bases between. CDR1 and CDR2 from the germline V gene are LNHDA and SQIVND (reference sequence).

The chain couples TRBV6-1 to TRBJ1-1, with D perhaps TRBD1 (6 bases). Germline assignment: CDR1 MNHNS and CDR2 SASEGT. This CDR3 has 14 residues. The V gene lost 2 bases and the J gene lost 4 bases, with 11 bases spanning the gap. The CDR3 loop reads CASSEPGATTEAFF. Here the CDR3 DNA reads TGTGCCAGCAGTGAACCGGGGGCGACCACTGAAGCTTTCTTT.

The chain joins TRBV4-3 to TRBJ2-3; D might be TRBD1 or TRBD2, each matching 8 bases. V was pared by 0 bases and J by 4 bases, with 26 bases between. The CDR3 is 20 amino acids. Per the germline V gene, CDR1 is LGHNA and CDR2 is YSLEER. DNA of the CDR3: TGCGCCAGCAGCCAAGATCTAGCCGGGGGGGCAGGGGGCATCGCAGATACGCAGTATTTT. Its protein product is CASSQDLAGGAGGIADTQYF.

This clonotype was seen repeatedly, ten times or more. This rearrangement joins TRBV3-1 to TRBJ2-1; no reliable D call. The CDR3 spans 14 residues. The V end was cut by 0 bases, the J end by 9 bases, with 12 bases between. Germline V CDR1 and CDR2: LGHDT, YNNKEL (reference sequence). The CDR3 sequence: CASSQDAAVGEQFF. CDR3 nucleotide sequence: TGTGCCAGCAGCCAAGATGCGGCAGTCGGTGAGCAGTTCTTC.

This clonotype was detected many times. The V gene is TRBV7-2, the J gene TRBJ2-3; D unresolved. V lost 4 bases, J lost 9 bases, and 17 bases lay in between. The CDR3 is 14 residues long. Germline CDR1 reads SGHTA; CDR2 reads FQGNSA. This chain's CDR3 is CASSSALASPTQYF. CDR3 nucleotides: TGTGCCAGCAGCTCGGCCCTGGCTTCTCCCACGCAGTATTTT.

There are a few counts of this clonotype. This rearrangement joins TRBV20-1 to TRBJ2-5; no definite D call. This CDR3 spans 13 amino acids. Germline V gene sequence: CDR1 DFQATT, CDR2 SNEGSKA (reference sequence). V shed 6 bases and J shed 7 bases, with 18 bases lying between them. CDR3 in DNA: TGCAGTGCCCGCGGACGGCCTACGGGGACCCAGTACTTC. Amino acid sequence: CSARGRPTGTQYF.

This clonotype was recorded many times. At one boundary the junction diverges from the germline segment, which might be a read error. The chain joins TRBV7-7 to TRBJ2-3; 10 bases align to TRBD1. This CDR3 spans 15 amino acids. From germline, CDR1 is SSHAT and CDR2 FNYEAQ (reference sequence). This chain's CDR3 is CASSFGTGGTDTQYF. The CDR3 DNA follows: TGTGCTAGCAGCTTTGGGACAGGGGGCACAGATACGCAGTATTTT.